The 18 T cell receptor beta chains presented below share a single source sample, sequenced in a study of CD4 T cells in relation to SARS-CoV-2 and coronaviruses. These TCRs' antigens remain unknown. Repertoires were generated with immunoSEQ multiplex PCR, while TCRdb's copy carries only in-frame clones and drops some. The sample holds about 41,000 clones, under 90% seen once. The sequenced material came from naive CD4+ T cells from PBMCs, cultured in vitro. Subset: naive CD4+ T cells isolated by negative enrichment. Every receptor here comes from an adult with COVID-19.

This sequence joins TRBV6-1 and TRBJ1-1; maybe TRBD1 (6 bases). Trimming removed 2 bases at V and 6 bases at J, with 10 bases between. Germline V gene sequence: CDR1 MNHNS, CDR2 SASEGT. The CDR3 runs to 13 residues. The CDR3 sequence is CASSERGGAEAFF. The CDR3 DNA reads TGTGCCAGCAGTGAACGGGGGGGCGCTGAAGCTTTCTTT.

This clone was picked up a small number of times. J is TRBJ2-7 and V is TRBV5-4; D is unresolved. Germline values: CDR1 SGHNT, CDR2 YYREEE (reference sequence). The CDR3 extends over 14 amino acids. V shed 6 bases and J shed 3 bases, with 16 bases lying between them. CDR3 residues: CASKAVPANYEQYF. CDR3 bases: TGTGCCAGCAAAGCCGTCCCGGCCAACTACGAGCAGTACTTC. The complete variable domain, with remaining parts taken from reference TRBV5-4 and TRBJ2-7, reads ETGVTQSPTHLIKTRGQQVTLRCSSQSGHNTVSWYQQALGQGPQFIFQYYREEENGRGNFPPRFSGLQFPNYSSELNVNALELDDSALYLCASKAVPANYEQYFGPGTRLTVT.

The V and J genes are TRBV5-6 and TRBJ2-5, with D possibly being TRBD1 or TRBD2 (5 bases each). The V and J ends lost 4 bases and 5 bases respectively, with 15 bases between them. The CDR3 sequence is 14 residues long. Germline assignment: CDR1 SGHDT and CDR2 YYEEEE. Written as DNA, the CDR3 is TGTGCCAGCAGCCGGGACGTAGGGTTGGAGACCCAGTACTTC. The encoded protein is CASSRDVGLETQYF.

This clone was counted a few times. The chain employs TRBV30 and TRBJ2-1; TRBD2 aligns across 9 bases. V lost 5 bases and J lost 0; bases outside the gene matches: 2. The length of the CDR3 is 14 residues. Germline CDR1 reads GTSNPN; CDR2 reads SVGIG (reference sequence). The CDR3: CAWVSGSSYNEQFF. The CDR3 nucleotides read TGTGCCTGGGTTAGCGGGAGCTCCTACAATGAGCAGTTCTTC.

The CDR3 loop reads CASSRQGALYEQYF. Written as DNA, the CDR3 is TGTGCCAGCAGTCGACAGGGGGCCCTCTACGAGCAGTACTTC. The chain has TRBV28 and TRBJ2-7, with TRBD1 matching over 10 bases. V lost 5 bases, J lost 3 bases, and 4 bases stayed unmatched. The CDR3 spans 14 residues. The germline V gene has CDR1 MDHEN and CDR2 SYDVKM. Filled out from reference TRBV28 and TRBJ2-7, the complete variable domain reads DVKVTQSSRYLVKRTGEKVFLECVQDMDHENMFWYRQDPGLGLRLIYFSYDVKMKEKGDIPEGYSVSREKKERFSLILESASTNQTSMYLCASSRQGALYEQYFGPGTRLTVT.

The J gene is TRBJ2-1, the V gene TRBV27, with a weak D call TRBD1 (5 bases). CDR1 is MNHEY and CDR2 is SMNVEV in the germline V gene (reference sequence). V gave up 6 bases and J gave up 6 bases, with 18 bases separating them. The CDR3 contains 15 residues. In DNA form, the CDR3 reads TGTGCCAGCAGGTTAGGGCAGGGCGGTATCAATGAGCAGTTCTTC. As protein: CASRLGQGGINEQFF.

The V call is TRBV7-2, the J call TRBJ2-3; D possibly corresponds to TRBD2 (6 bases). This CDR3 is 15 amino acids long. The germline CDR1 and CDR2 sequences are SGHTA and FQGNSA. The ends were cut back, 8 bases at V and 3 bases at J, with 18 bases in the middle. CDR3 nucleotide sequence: TGTGCCAGCGGGGGAGCGGGCGTGATGACAGATACGCAGTATTTT. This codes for CASGGAGVMTDTQYF.

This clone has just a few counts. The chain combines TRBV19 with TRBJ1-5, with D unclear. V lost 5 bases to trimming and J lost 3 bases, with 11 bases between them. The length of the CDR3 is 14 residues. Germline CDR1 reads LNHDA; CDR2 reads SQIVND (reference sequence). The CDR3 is CASSWSGPNQPQHF. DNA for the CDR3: TGTGCCAGTAGTTGGTCGGGTCCCAATCAGCCCCAGCATTTT.

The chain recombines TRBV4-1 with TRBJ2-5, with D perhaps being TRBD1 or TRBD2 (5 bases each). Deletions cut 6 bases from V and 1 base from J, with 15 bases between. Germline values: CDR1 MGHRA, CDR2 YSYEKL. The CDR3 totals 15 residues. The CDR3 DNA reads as TGCGCCAGCAGAGATACTAGGGGACCCCAAGAGACCCAGTACTTC. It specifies CASRDTRGPQETQYF.

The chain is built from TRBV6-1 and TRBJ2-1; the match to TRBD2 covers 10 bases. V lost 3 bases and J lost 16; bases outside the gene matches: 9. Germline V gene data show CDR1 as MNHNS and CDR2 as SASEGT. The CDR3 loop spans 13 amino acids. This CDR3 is CASSDLLAGVGFF. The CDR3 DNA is TGTGCCAGCAGTGACCTTCTAGCGGGAGTGGGCTTCTTC.

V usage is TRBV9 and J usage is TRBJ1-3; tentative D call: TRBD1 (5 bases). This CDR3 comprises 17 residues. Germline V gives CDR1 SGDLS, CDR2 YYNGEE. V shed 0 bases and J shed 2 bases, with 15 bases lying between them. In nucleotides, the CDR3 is TGTGCCAGCAGCGTAGATCCAGGGATAAATCCTGGAAACACCATATATTTT. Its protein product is CASSVDPGINPGNTIYF.

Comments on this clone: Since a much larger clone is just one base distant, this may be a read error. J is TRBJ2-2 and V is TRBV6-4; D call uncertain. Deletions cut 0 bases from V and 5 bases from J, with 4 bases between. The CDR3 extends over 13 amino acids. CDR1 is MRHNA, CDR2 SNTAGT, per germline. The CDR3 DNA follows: TGTGCCAGCAGTGACTCGACTACCGGGGAGCTGTTTTTT. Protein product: CASSDSTTGELFF.

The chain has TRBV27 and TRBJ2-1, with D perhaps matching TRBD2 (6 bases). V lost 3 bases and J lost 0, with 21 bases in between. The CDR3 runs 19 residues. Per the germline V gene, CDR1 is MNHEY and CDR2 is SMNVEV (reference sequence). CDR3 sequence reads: CASSFWGGKVTSSYNEQFF. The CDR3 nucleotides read TGTGCCAGCAGTTTCTGGGGAGGAAAGGTAACGAGCTCCTACAATGAGCAGTTCTTC.

The CDR3, as DNA: TGTGCCAGCAGCGCGCCGGGACGCAATCAGCCCCAGCATTTT. Protein product: CASSAPGRNQPQHF. The V call is TRBV6-5, the J call TRBJ1-5, with D possibly TRBD1 on 5 matching bases. The CDR3 spans 14 residues. The V gene's germline CDR1 is MNHEY and CDR2 SVGAGI. With 6 bases removed from V and 2 bases from J, the gap between germline ends came to 11 bases.

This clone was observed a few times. Here the CDR3 reads CASSPLHTQYF. Written as DNA, the CDR3 is TGTGCCAGCAGCCCTTTACATACGCAGTATTTT. The chain links TRBV7-9 to TRBJ2-3; D not resolved. The length of the CDR3 is 11 residues. CDR1 is SEHNR, CDR2 FQNEAQ, per germline (reference sequence). Between the trimmed V and J ends, which lost 5 bases and 7 bases, there was a span of 7 bases.

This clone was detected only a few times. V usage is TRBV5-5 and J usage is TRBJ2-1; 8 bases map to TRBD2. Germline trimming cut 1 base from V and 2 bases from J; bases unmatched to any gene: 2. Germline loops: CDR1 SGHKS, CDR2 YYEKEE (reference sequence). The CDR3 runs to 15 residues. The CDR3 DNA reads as TGTGCCAGCAGCTTGAATAGCGGGACCTACAATGAGCAGTTCTTC. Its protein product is CASSLNSGTYNEQFF.

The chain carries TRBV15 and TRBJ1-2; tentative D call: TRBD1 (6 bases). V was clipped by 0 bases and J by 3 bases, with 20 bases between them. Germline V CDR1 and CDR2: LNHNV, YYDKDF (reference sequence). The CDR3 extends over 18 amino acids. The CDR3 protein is CATSREPNPRGSDYGYTF. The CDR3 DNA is TGTGCCACCAGCAGAGAGCCCAACCCCAGGGGATCCGACTATGGCTACACCTTC.

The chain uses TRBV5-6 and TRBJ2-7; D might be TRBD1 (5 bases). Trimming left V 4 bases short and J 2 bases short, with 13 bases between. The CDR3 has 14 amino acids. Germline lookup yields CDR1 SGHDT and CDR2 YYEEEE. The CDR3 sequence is CASSPWGGTYEQYF. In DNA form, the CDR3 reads TGTGCCAGCAGCCCCTGGGGCGGAACCTACGAGCAGTACTTC.